This T cell receptor beta chain was documented in a study of CD8 T cells in ankylosing spondylitis. Study-wide results and caveats: Apparently characteristic of ankylosing spondylitis blood was a TCR beta motif (under ten highly homologous variants).

TCRdb reanalysed the 5' RACE reads using MiXCR and keeps one entry per CDR3 protein. Of 700,000 or so distinct CDR3 sequences in the sample, about 20% were seen once. On this clonotype itself: The target antigen is unknown.

The sequence was obtained from a male donor with ankylosing spondylitis. What was sequenced was blood, either unsorted or a sorted T cell fraction (not recorded which).

The CDR3 coding sequence is TGCAGTGCTAGCCCCCCTAGCGGGAGGAGGGGGGACAATGAGCAGTTCTTC. This encodes CSASPPSGRRGDNEQFF. The chain carries TRBV20-1 and TRBJ2-1; 11 bases agree with TRBD2. The CDR3 spans 17 residues. Germline V gene lookup returns CDR1 DFQATT and CDR2 SNEGSKA (reference sequence). The V gene end was trimmed by 3 bases and the J gene end by 5 bases; junction bases not matched to a gene: 12.